Shown below are 8 T cell receptor beta chains from a single sample sequenced in a study of cytomegalovirus exposure and HLA in healthy donors listed by TCRdb under 2017. Receptor libraries were prepared by the immunoSEQ multiplex PCR assay. For the multiplex PCR, a mixture combining 60 forward primers for TCR Vbeta segments and 13 reverse primers for TCR Jbeta segments was used. This is the immuneACCESS table as TCRdb keeps it, with only in-frame sequences that have V and J called. A part of the clones is gone; compared with another copy, unresolved V genes explain less than half, and the rest is unexplained. This sample holds 90,000 to 100,000 clones; approximately 74% were observed only once. The ten largest clones take up approximately 1.8% of the sample. Sequenced material: PBMCs. The origin of the receptors is a male donor in good health and CMV-seronegative.

This clone was picked up a small number of times. The rearrangement joins TRBV7-9 to TRBJ1-1; weak D call: TRBD1 (6 bases). The V end was cut by 1 base, the J end by 3 bases, with 12 bases between. The CDR3 spans 15 residues. Germline V gives CDR1 SEHNR, CDR2 FQNEAQ (reference sequence). The CDR3 bases are TGTGCCAGCAGCTTAGGCGGGGGGCGCGACACTGAAGCTTTCTTT. It translates to CASSLGGGRDTEAFF.

The rearrangement joins TRBV5-6 to TRBJ1-2; the D gene is possibly TRBD1 (5 bases). The V and J ends lost 4 bases and 4 bases respectively, with 14 bases between them. The CDR3 is 14 amino acids. From germline, CDR1 is SGHDT and CDR2 YYEEEE. The CDR3 coding sequence is TGTGCCAGCAGCCTGGGGCTCGAATCCTATGGCTACACCTTC. Translation: CASSLGLESYGYTF.

Only a few counts were recorded for this clone. This chain uses TRBV14 with TRBJ2-7; 9 nucleotides line up with TRBD2. V was clipped by 0 bases and J by 6 bases; unmatched bases: 6. This CDR3 is 15 amino acids long. The V gene's germline CDR1 is SGHDN and CDR2 FVKESK. The CDR3 here is CASSQDSGSSVEQYF. The CDR3 DNA reads as TGTGCCAGCAGCCAAGATAGCGGGAGCTCCGTCGAGCAGTACTTC.

This clone was seen more than once but under ten times. This sequence joins TRBV4-1 and TRBJ1-5; no firm D call. The V end was cut by 5 bases, the J end by 4 bases, with 12 bases between. Germline V gene lookup returns CDR1 MGHRA and CDR2 YSYEKL. The CDR3 runs 14 residues. CDR3 in DNA: TGCGCCAGCAGCGATAGCGGAAGAAATCAGCCCCAGCATTTT. Translating it yields CASSDSGRNQPQHF.

The J gene is TRBJ1-1, the V gene TRBV16; D call uncertain. Per the germline V gene, CDR1 is KGHSY and CDR2 is FQNENV. The CDR3 contains 13 residues. Trimming shortened V by 4 bases and J by 2 bases, and 8 bases separated the two germline ends. CDR3 residues: CASSPGPNTEAFF. For the CDR3, the DNA is TGTGCCAGCAGCCCGGGTCCTAACACTGAAGCTTTCTTT.

Only a few counts were recorded for this clone. This chain links TRBV15 with TRBJ2-1, with 7 positions matching TRBD2. The germline gives CDR1 LNHNV, CDR2 YYDKDF (reference sequence). The V segment lost 0 bases and the J segment 8 bases; nucleotides outside the gene matches: 7. The CDR3 totals 15 residues. In DNA form, the CDR3 reads TGTGCCACCAGCAGAGAGGGCGGGAGAAGGGATGAGCAGTTCTTC. It yields the protein CATSREGGRRDEQFF.

The V call is TRBV7-3, the J call TRBJ2-2, with 7 bases aligning to TRBD2. V gave up 5 bases and J gave up 9 bases; unmatched junction bases: 9. CDR1 and CDR2 from the germline V gene are SGHTA and FQGTGA. This CDR3 has 14 residues. This CDR3 is CASSPRGGSWELFF. Written as DNA, the CDR3 is TGTGCCAGCAGCCCTCGGGGAGGGTCTTGGGAGCTGTTTTTT.

This chain connects TRBV9 to TRBJ2-1, with D perhaps TRBD2 (6 bases). Germline V gene lookup returns CDR1 SGDLS and CDR2 YYNGEE. The CDR3 spans 15 residues. V was cut by 0 bases and J by 3 bases, with 10 bases left in between. The CDR3 DNA is TGTGCCAGCAGCGTAGGTAGCGGAAACTACAATGAGCAGTTCTTC. Amino acids: CASSVGSGNYNEQFF.